Included here is one T cell receptor beta chain sequence, with context. What it recognizes is unknown. The data originate from a study of T cell responses to AZD1222 COVID-19 vaccine. The overall study: Researchers grouped second doses given at about 4 or about 12 weeks into one pool. General study findings and limits: Spike-wide vaccine-associated CD4 TCRs dominated at 160-218 and 743-854.

The CDR3 is 15 amino acids. V was clipped by 5 bases and J by 2 bases; unmatched bases: 4. The germline gives CDR1 SGHAT, CDR2 FQDESV (reference sequence). Sequenced by immunoSEQ multiplex PCR; TCRdb stores in-frame clones only, minus some. The sample has 100,000 to 150,000 clones; 88% are singletons. The rearrangement uses TRBV11-1 and TRBJ2-1; 9 bases are shared with TRBD1. Source: peripheral blood, taken on day 0 of AZD1222 vaccination. The TCR comes from an adult in good health. The CDR3 sequence: CASSADRGPYNEQFF. CDR3 coding DNA: TGTGCCAGCAGCGCGGACAGGGGCCCCTACAATGAGCAGTTCTTC.